This TCR beta chain was identified in a study of CD8 T cells in Susac syndrome. It was with random hexamers that about 0.45 to 1 ug RNA was reverse transcribed. Via MiXCR, TCRdb re-called the immunoSEQ multiplex PCR reads, giving one row per CDR3 protein. Of approximately 150,000 distinct CDR3 sequences listed, around 95% are singletons. The CDR3 length is 13 residues. Germline V gives CDR1 MNHEY, CDR2 SVGAGI. V gave up 6 bases and J gave up 4 bases, with 12 bases separating them. The sample comprised CD4+ T cells from PBMCs. The V call is TRBV6-5, the J call TRBJ1-1, with TRBD1 as a possible D gene (5 bases). This TCR came from a human donor with multiple sclerosis. The CDR3 region has the DNA TGTGCCAGCAGACACAGGTTGAGCACTGAAGCTTTCTTT. This encodes CASRHRLSTEAFF.